This passage covers 10 T cell receptor beta chains from one sample sequenced in a study of blood T cell repertoires in COVID-19. The method was immunoSEQ multiplex PCR; TCRdb's version includes in-frame clones alone and lacks a portion of them. The sample contains about 200,000 clones, around 87% of which appear only once. The sequenced sample was peripheral blood. Every receptor here comes from a man in his sixties with acute or convalescent COVID-19.

This rearrangement joins TRBV19 to TRBJ2-5, with TRBD1 matching over 10 bases. Germline CDR1 is LNHDA and CDR2 is SQIVND (reference sequence). V shed 4 bases, J shed 5 bases, and the junction held 7 bases outside the gene matches. CDR3 length equals 15 residues. CDR3 sequence: CASSKGTGVAETQYF. The CDR3, as DNA: TGTGCCAGTAGTAAGGGGACAGGGGTTGCGGAGACCCAGTACTTC.

The V and J genes are TRBV2 and TRBJ2-3; possible D gene TRBD2, 5 bases. Looked up from germline, CDR1 is SNHLY and CDR2 is FYNNEI. Trimming pared 1 base from V and 11 bases from J, leaving 16 bases between. There are 14 residues in the CDR3. The CDR3 DNA reads as TGTGCCAGCAGTGAAGGGATGAGCGGCTTCAAGCAGTATTTT. Translating gives CASSEGMSGFKQYF.

The table lists this clone with a few counts. The CDR3 reads CATMGGETQYF. The CDR3 bases are TGTGCCACCATGGGGGGAGAGACCCAGTACTTC. The gene calls are TRBV10-3 and TRBJ2-5; tentatively, D is TRBD2 (6 bases). The CDR3 sequence is 11 residues long. Looked up from germline, CDR1 is ENHRY and CDR2 is SYGVKD. Deletions cut 10 bases from V and 4 bases from J, with 10 bases between.

This chain uses TRBV6-4 with TRBJ1-5; possibly TRBD1 for D (5 bases). This CDR3 spans 13 amino acids. Trimming left V 2 bases short and J 6 bases short, with 8 bases between. Germline V gives CDR1 MRHNA, CDR2 SNTAGT. The CDR3 region has the DNA TGTGCCAGCAGTGACGGGGCAGGTCAGCCCCAGCATTTT. Protein sequence: CASSDGAGQPQHF.

CDR3 bases: TGTGCCAGCAGTTTCCGCCGACTAGCGAGCACAGATACGCAGTATTTT. Translating it yields CASSFRRLASTDTQYF. This rearrangement joins TRBV27 to TRBJ2-3; TRBD2 aligns across 8 bases. Germline lookup yields CDR1 MNHEY and CDR2 SMNVEV (reference sequence). The trim removed 3 bases at V and 0 bases at J, leaving 5 bases unmatched. There are 16 residues in the CDR3.

The CDR3 DNA reads as TGCGCCAGCCCTATTGCCCGACAGGGGGCTGGGCAGCCCCAGCATTTT. Amino acid sequence: CASPIARQGAGQPQHF. The chain combines TRBV5-1 with TRBJ1-5; TRBD1 agrees at 10 bases. V shed 7 bases and J 7 bases; nucleotides not matched to a gene: 14. Looked up from germline, CDR1 is SGHRS and CDR2 is YFSETQ. This CDR3 has 16 amino acids. Full variable domain (outside the CDR3, taken from reference TRBV5-1 and TRBJ1-5): KAGVTQTPRYLIKTRGQQVTLSCSPISGHRSVSWYQQTPGQGLQFLFEYFSETQRNKGNFPGRFSGRQFSNSRSEMNVSTLELGDSALYLCASPIARQGAGQPQHFGDGTRLSIL.

This clone was recorded once. The V call is TRBV11-3, the J call TRBJ1-1; tentatively, D is TRBD1 (6 bases). V gave up 5 bases and J gave up 1 base, with 8 bases separating them. CDR3 length equals 13 residues. The germline V gene encodes CDR1 SGHNT and CDR2 YENEEA. The CDR3 nucleotides are TGTGCCAGCAGCAAGGGACAGAACACTGAAGCTTTCTTT. Encoded protein: CASSKGQNTEAFF. Drawing the rest from reference TRBV11-3 and TRBJ1-1, the complete variable domain is EAGVVQSPRYKIIEKKQPVAFWCNPISGHNTLYWYLQNLGQGPELLIRYENEEAVDDSQLPKDRFSAERLKGVDSTLKIQPAELGDSAVYLCASSKGQNTEAFFGQGTRLTVV.

This chain connects TRBV5-1 to TRBJ1-1; D unclear. Germline V gene sequence: CDR1 SGHRS, CDR2 YFSETQ. The CDR3 is 14 residues long. V dropped 4 bases and J dropped 0 bases, with 10 bases sitting between them. CDR3 loop: CASSLGLMNTEAFF. The CDR3 DNA is TGCGCCAGCAGCCTAGGATTAATGAACACTGAAGCTTTCTTT.

The V and J genes are TRBV29-1 and TRBJ1-2; the D gene is possibly TRBD1 (6 bases). CDR3 length: 13 amino acids. Trimming removed 7 bases at V and 4 bases at J, with 16 bases between. The germline CDR1 and CDR2 sequences are SQVTM and ANQGSEA. As DNA, the CDR3 is TGCAGCGCTACGACAGGATCGGGCTATGGCTACACCTTC. Its protein is CSATTGSGYGYTF.

The J gene is TRBJ1-6, the V gene TRBV7-2; D ambiguous. This CDR3 contains 14 residues. The germline V gene encodes CDR1 SGHTA and CDR2 FQGNSA. V lost 3 bases and J lost 3, with 6 bases in between. The CDR3 loop is CASSLANYNSPLHF. The CDR3 DNA follows: TGTGCCAGCAGCTTGGCCAACTATAATTCACCCCTCCACTTT. Drawing the rest from reference TRBV7-2 and TRBJ1-6, the complete variable domain is GAGVSQSPSNKVTEKGKDVELRCDPISGHTALYWYRQSLGQGLEFLIYFQGNSAPDKSGLPSDRFSAERTGGSVSTLTIQRTQQEDSAVYLCASSLANYNSPLHFGNGTRLTVT.